The TCR beta chain described here comes from a study of OX40 agonist ivuxolimab in advanced cancers. Study background: The patients received ivuxolimab by intravenous route every 2 weeks at 0.01 to 10 mg/kg.

With regard to this clone: Its antigen is unknown.

Sequenced by immunoSEQ multiplex PCR; TCRdb stores in-frame clones only, minus some. The repertoire has around 140,000 clones, about 93% of them found once; the top ten carry more than 0.8%. Study outcomes and limitations: Low clonal expansion, among the lowest seen, marked partial responders at 0.1-3.0 mg/kg.

The source material was CD4+ or CD8+ T cells sorted from blood, sampled in a trial of the OX40 agonist ivuxolimab. The TCR was taken from an adult with an advanced solid tumor such as melanoma, head and neck, liver or kidney cancer.

In DNA, the CDR3 is TGCGCCAGCAGCCCGGACCTTAACTATGGCTACACCTTC. It codes for CASSPDLNYGYTF. The chain joins TRBV5-1 to TRBJ1-2; D is unclear. This CDR3 region has 13 residues. V lost 4 bases to trimming and J lost 1 base, with 8 bases between them. Germline V gives CDR1 SGHRS, CDR2 YFSETQ.